Below are 5 T cell receptor beta chains sequenced from a single sample in a study of CD8+ T cells in alopecia areata. Treatment reported: oral pan-JAK inhibitor, 5-10 mg twice daily. In each case, RNA was isolated and then reverse transcribed into cDNA as the sequencing template. The repertoire was sequenced with immunoSEQ multiplex PCR; TCRdb's copy has only in-frame clones and lacks some. The table has about 200,000 clones, 58% seen once. The sample in question was CD4+ T cells sorted from blood, obtained at week 24, from a patient treated with tofacitinib. The source of these receptors is a human donor with alopecia areata.

The sample holds many counts of this clone. This chain joins TRBV5-1 and TRBJ2-3; D perhaps matches TRBD2 (5 bases). The CDR3 runs 13 residues. V gave up 1 base and J gave up 8 bases, with 11 bases separating them. The germline V gene has CDR1 SGHRS and CDR2 YFSETQ. The CDR3 nucleotides are TGCGCCAGCAGCTTGAACGACTATCTTACGCAGTATTTT. It encodes CASSLNDYLTQYF.

This chain connects TRBV19 to TRBJ1-2; tentative D call: TRBD1 (5 bases). Per the germline V gene, CDR1 is LNHDA and CDR2 is SQIVND (reference sequence). V lost 4 bases and J 7 bases, leaving 13 bases between the germline ends. The CDR3 runs 13 residues. The CDR3 DNA follows: TGTGCCAGTAGTACGGTCGGGACTTCTGGCTACACCTTC. Translation: CASSTVGTSGYTF.

The chain combines TRBV7-2 with TRBJ1-6; no clear D. The length of the CDR3 is 12 residues. V dropped 1 base and J dropped 6 bases, with 1 base sitting between them. Germline V gene lookup returns CDR1 SGHTA and CDR2 FQGNSA. The DNA of the CDR3 is TGTGCCAGCAGCTTAGTTAATTCACCCCTCCACTTT. Translation gives CASSLVNSPLHF.

V gene TRBV7-9 combines with J gene TRBJ1-3, with D unclear. The germline V and J ends were trimmed by 3 bases and 8 bases, with 5 bases remaining between them. Germline V gene sequence: CDR1 SEHNR, CDR2 FQNEAQ (reference sequence). The length of the CDR3 is 11 residues. CDR3: CASSFEDTIYF. CDR3 sequence (DNA): TGTGCCAGCAGCTTTGAGGACACCATATATTTT. The variable domain in full, completed from reference TRBV7-9 and TRBJ1-3, reads DTGVSQNPRHKITKRGQNVTFRCDPISEHNRLYWYRQTLGQGPEFLTYFQNEAQLEKSRLLSDRFSAERPKGSFSTLEIQRTEQGDSAMYLCASSFEDTIYFGEGSWLTVV.

The genes are TRBV7-2 and TRBJ2-2; tentative D call: TRBD2 (5 bases). Trimming stripped 1 base from V and 0 bases from J, with 15 bases between. Looked up from germline, CDR1 is SGHTA and CDR2 is FQGNSA. This CDR3 has 18 amino acids. The CDR3 nucleotides are TGTGCCAGCAGCTTAGTTGTTAGCGTCTTTCCGAACACCGGGGAGCTGTTTTTT. Amino acids: CASSLVVSVFPNTGELFF.